This is a list of T cell receptor beta chains from one sample in a study of molecular identifiers for immune sequencing clone quantification. TCRdb used MiXCR to reprocess the PCR reads, holding one entry per CDR3 protein. The sample has some 650,000 distinct CDR3 sequences, 15% to 20% seen once. The sequencing input was naive CD8+ T cells from blood, with Jurkat cell RNA spiked in. The receptors come from a human donor in good health. Some libraries in this study had Jurkat cell RNA spiked in. Both conserved end residues are part of each CDR3. A D gene is named only where the DNA matches it firmly. Not all rows give a size; the values are once, few, many and, for expanded clones, a class.

CASSLTGIPYEQYF,TGTGCCAGCAGTTTGACAGGTATCCCCTACGAGCAGTACTTC,NA,TRBJ2-7,TRBV5-8,few
CASSYWSSETDTQYF,TGTGCCAGCAGTTACTGGTCTAGCGAGACAGATACGCAGTATTTT,NA,TRBJ2-3,TRBV6-2/TRBV6-3,many
CASSFGQLYGYTF,TGTGCCAGCAGCTTCGGACAGCTCTATGGCTACACCTTC,NA,TRBJ1-2,TRBV3-1,NA
CSVERDATQYF,TGCAGCGTTGAACGGGATGCGACCCAGTACTTC,NA,TRBJ2-5,TRBV29-1,many
CASSLERETRYF,TGTGCCAGCAGCTTAGAGCGAGAGACCCGGTACTTC,NA,TRBJ2-5,TRBV7-9,NA
CSLVGELGDTQYF,TGCAGTCTGGTAGGGGAGCTAGGCGATACGCAGTATTTT,NA,TRBJ2-3,TRBV20-1,many
CASSEWGSRFINEKLFF,TGTGCCAGCAGTGAATGGGGGTCACGTTTTATTAATGAAAAACTGTTTTTT,NA,TRBJ1-4,TRBV2,many
CASSPGRGLAPPGELFF,TGTGCCAGCAGCCCCGGTCGAGGACTAGCGCCACCCGGGGAGCTGTTTTTT,TRBD2,TRBJ2-2,TRBV7-3,many
CASSMGQNYGYTF,TGTGCCAGCAGCATGGGACAGAACTATGGCTACACCTTC,TRBD1,TRBJ1-2,TRBV7-2,many
CASRELTSGRRVSYNELFF,TGTGCCAGCAGGGAATTGACTAGCGGGAGACGAGTCTCCTACAATGAGCTGTTCTTC,TRBD2,TRBJ2-1,TRBV2,once
CASSLGPGEADGANVLTF,TGTGCCAGCAGCTTAGGTCCTGGAGAGGCGGATGGGGCCAACGTCCTGACTTTC,NA,TRBJ2-6,TRBV7-9,many
CASSDDRPPNYNEQFF,TGTGCCAGCAGCGACGACAGACCCCCTAATTACAATGAGCAGTTCTTC,NA,TRBJ2-1,TRBV11-3,NA
CAWSGTRVSDEQFF,TGTGCCTGGAGCGGGACTAGGGTTTCCGATGAGCAGTTCTTC,TRBD2,TRBJ2-1,TRBV30,many
CSARDVVGGGYEQYF,TGCAGTGCTAGAGATGTGGTTGGAGGTGGGTACGAGCAGTACTTC,NA,TRBJ2-7,TRBV20-1,many
CASSQEGRGADTQYF,TGCGCCAGCAGCCAAGAGGGTCGAGGAGCAGATACGCAGTATTTT,NA,TRBJ2-3,TRBV4-1,many
CASSREERSTDTQYF,TGCGCCAGCAGCCGGGAGGAAAGGAGCACAGATACGCAGTATTTT,NA,TRBJ2-3,TRBV4-1,NA
CASSLATNTFF,TGTGCCAGCAGCTTAGCCACAAACACCTTCTTC,NA,TRBJ2-1,TRBV11-2,many
CASQIGLAYEQYF,TGTGCCAGCCAGATCGGACTAGCCTACGAGCAGTACTTC,TRBD2,TRBJ2-7,TRBV6-2/TRBV6-3,few
CASSLASGGYEQYF,TGTGCCAGCAGTTTAGCTAGCGGGGGGTACGAGCAGTACTTC,TRBD2,TRBJ2-7,TRBV12-3/TRBV12-4,many
CATSDWTANYGYTF,TGTGCCACCAGTGATTGGACCGCCAACTATGGCTACACCTTC,NA,TRBJ1-2,TRBV24-1,NA
CASSPLTGVETQYF,TGTGCCAGCAGTCCACTGACAGGGGTGGAGACCCAGTACTTC,TRBD1,TRBJ2-5,TRBV27,few
CASSFSVAGDPGQFF,TGTGCCAGCAGCTTCTCGGTAGCGGGAGACCCGGGGCAGTTCTTC,TRBD2,TRBJ2-1,TRBV7-2,many
CASSQGTGGGYELYF,TGCGCCAGCAGCCAAGGGACAGGGGGCGGTTACGAGCTGTACTTC,TRBD1,TRBJ2-7,TRBV4-1,few
CASSEDRDTEAFF,TGTGCCAGCAGCGAGGACAGAGACACCGAAGCTTTCTTT,NA,TRBJ1-1,TRBV7-2,NA
CASSLPRQGANTGELFF,TGCGCCAGCAGTTTGCCACGACAGGGGGCTAACACCGGGGAGCTGTTTTTT,TRBD1,TRBJ2-2,TRBV5-1,many
CSARGVRETGESGANVLTF,TGCAGTGCTAGAGGGGTGAGGGAGACAGGGGAGTCTGGGGCCAACGTCCTGACTTTC,TRBD1,TRBJ2-6,TRBV20-1,few
CASSDGFLPDTQYF,TGCGCCAGCAGCGATGGCTTCCTCCCCGATACGCAGTATTTT,NA,TRBJ2-3,TRBV5-1,NA
CASSEESHTDTQYF,TGTGCCAGCAGTGAAGAGTCCCATACTGATACGCAGTATTTT,NA,TRBJ2-3,TRBV2,NA
CASSESTDTRYF,TGCGCCAGCAGTGAGTCTACAGATACGCGGTATTTT,NA,TRBJ2-3,TRBV10-1,NA
CASSPTHRDRVYYGYTF,TGTGCCAGCAGCCCAACGCACCGGGACAGGGTTTACTATGGCTACACCTTC,TRBD1,TRBJ1-2,TRBV14,many
CASSGGGYTYEQYF,TGTGCCAGCAGCGGGGGGGGGTATACCTACGAGCAGTACTTC,TRBD2,TRBJ2-7,TRBV11-2,few
CASSPTTGMGANVLTF,TGTGCCAGTAGCCCAACGACAGGGATGGGGGCCAACGTCCTGACTTTC,TRBD1,TRBJ2-6,TRBV19,many
CASSFPSGREQYF,TGTGCCAGCAGCTTCCCTTCCGGGAGGGAGCAGTACTTC,TRBD2,TRBJ2-7,TRBV13,NA
CASRTGQQEAFF,TGTGCCAGCAGAACCGGGCAGCAAGAAGCTTTCTTT,NA,TRBJ1-1,TRBV6-2/TRBV6-3,many
CAISEIRLYEQYF,TGTGCCATCAGTGAGATCCGTCTATACGAGCAGTACTTC,NA,TRBJ2-7,TRBV10-3,NA
CASGRDYSNQPQHF,TGTGCCAGCGGACGGGACTATAGCAATCAGCCCCAGCATTTT,NA,TRBJ1-5,TRBV2,many
CAWADREGDTQYF,TGTGCCTGGGCGGACAGGGAAGGTGATACGCAGTATTTT,TRBD1,TRBJ2-3,TRBV30,many
CASSLGLDSETQYF,TGTGCCAGCAGCCTGGGTCTAGACTCAGAGACCCAGTACTTC,NA,TRBJ2-5,TRBV5-4,many
CSARVTGTGGERTYGYTF,TGCAGTGCTAGAGTAACCGGGACAGGGGGCGAAAGAACCTATGGCTACACCTTC,TRBD1,TRBJ1-2,TRBV20-1,NA
CASSLGTGTLAYEQYF,TGTGCCAGCAGCTTAGGGACCGGGACTCTTGCCTACGAGCAGTACTTC,NA,TRBJ2-7,TRBV13,few
CASGRAADTQYF,TGTGCCAGCGGGAGGGCCGCCGATACGCAGTATTTT,TRBD2,TRBJ2-3,TRBV3-1,many
CASSSLTGQNIQYF,TGTGCCAGCAGTTCGTTGACAGGGCAAAACATTCAGTACTTC,TRBD1,TRBJ2-4,TRBV7-9,many
CASSLHGSGSYTQYF,TGTGCCAGCAGCTTACATGGTAGCGGGAGTTATACGCAGTATTTT,TRBD2,TRBJ2-3,TRBV7-3,few
CATSIDRSSYNEQFF,TGTGCCACCAGCATCGACAGGAGCTCCTACAATGAGCAGTTCTTC,NA,TRBJ2-1,TRBV15,NA
CASSSSGRAVYGNFEQFF,TGTGCCAGTAGTAGTAGCGGGAGGGCCGTTTATGGTAACTTTGAGCAGTTCTTC,TRBD2,TRBJ2-1,TRBV19,NA
CASSLLPGGIYGYTF,TGTGCCAGCAGTTTACTCCCAGGGGGGATCTATGGCTACACCTTC,TRBD1,TRBJ1-2,TRBV28,many
CASNSGRSYEQYF,TGTGCCAGCAATAGCGGGAGATCGTACGAGCAGTACTTC,TRBD2,TRBJ2-7,TRBV9,many
CASSLGQWAFF,TGTGCCAGCAGTTTGGGACAGTGGGCGTTCTTT,TRBD1,TRBJ1-1,TRBV12-3/TRBV12-4,many
CASSDYYRLF,TGTGCCAGCAGTGACTACTACCGTCTCTTT,NA,TRBJ1-1,TRBV6-4,many
CSARDRPSGEERIYEQYF,TGCAGTGCTAGAGATCGGCCTAGCGGAGAGGAGAGGATCTACGAGCAGTACTTC,TRBD2,TRBJ2-7,TRBV20-1,NA
CSVDTGYYGYTF,TGCAGCGTAGACACAGGCTACTATGGCTACACCTTC,NA,TRBJ1-2,TRBV29-1,many
CASSLVPPPGLAGEPYTGELFF,TGTGCCAGCAGCTTAGTCCCCCCCCCCGGACTAGCGGGAGAGCCGTACACCGGGGAGCTGTTTTTT,TRBD2,TRBJ2-2,TRBV7-6,many
CASSLGGWRDLYNEQFF,TGTGCCAGCAGCTTAGGGGGATGGCGGGACCTTTACAATGAGCAGTTCTTC,NA,TRBJ2-1,TRBV7-2,many
CASSIVGGSNEKLFF,TGTGCCAGTAGTATCGTTGGAGGAAGTAATGAAAAACTGTTTTTT,NA,TRBJ1-4,TRBV19,few
CASSNVLAGLTDTQYF,TGTGCCAGCAGCAACGTCCTAGCGGGACTCACAGATACGCAGTATTTT,NA,TRBJ2-3,TRBV21-1,many